This section outlines one T cell receptor beta chain sequence together with its context. Antigen specificity is unknown. CDR3 length: 15 residues. Germline V gene data show CDR1 as MDHEN and CDR2 as SYDVKM. The data derive from a study of T cells expressing NK-cell markers. Study-wide background: Eight donors were sequenced, seven testing HCMV-seropositive and one testing seronegative. Points from the study as a whole: These clonotypes also led the CD3+CD56-NKG2C+ fraction in several donors.

Scientists made TCR beta cDNA using 5'RACE template switching with UMIs. TCRdb reanalyzed the 5' RACE reads, giving one entry per CDR3 protein sequence and no DNA. The repertoire table contains 350,000 to 450,000 distinct CDR3 sequences. V is TRBV28 and J is TRBJ1-2; TCRdb's assignment of TRBD1 cannot be checked, as there is no DNA. The sample taken for sequencing was blood T cells: a sorted CD56 or NKG2C T cell subset, CD4+ or CD8+ T cells, or bulk PBMC T cells (not recorded which). The receptor's source is a man between 18 and 69 years old in good health. The CDR3 here is CASTGTAFFNYGYTF.